Below, 19 T cell receptor beta chains from the same sample are listed, as sequenced in a study of shared clonotypes between healthy human individuals. Clones were sequenced by immunoSEQ multiplex PCR, and TCRdb holds only the in-frame ones, with some missing. The sample lists about 1.5 million clones, 95% to 99% occurring once. The sequencing sample was made of naive CD4+ T cells sorted from blood. The sample's subset: CD45RA+ positively selected. Receptor source: a man aged 25-45 years in good health.

This sequence joins TRBV15 and TRBJ1-5; D perhaps matches TRBD1 (5 bases). The germline gives CDR1 LNHNV, CDR2 YYDKDF (reference sequence). The V and J ends lost 2 bases and 0 bases respectively, with 11 bases between them. This CDR3 has 16 residues. In nucleotides, the CDR3 is TGTGCCACCAGCAGAAGCCGACAGATTAGCAATCAGCCCCAGCATTTT. This encodes CATSRSRQISNQPQHF.

This chain joins TRBV5-4 and TRBJ2-3; possible D gene TRBD2, 5 bases. Germline assignment: CDR1 SGHNT and CDR2 YYREEE (reference sequence). V gave up 4 bases and J gave up 1 base, with 10 bases separating them. The CDR3 length is 14 residues. This CDR3 reads CASSERPRTDTQYF. The CDR3 nucleotides are TGTGCCAGCAGCGAGCGGCCCCGCACAGATACGCAGTATTTT.

The rearrangement links TRBV27 to TRBJ1-1; D not certain. V shed 4 bases and J shed 0 bases, with 12 bases lying between them. Germline V CDR1 and CDR2: MNHEY, SMNVEV (reference sequence). This CDR3 has 15 residues. Here the CDR3 DNA reads TGTGCCAGCAGTTCCCGCCAGGCTATGAACACTGAAGCTTTCTTT. The encoded protein is CASSSRQAMNTEAFF.

The chain combines TRBV4-1 with TRBJ2-2; 14 positions agree with TRBD2. The V gene's germline CDR1 is MGHRA and CDR2 YSYEKL. The CDR3 contains 19 residues. J gave up 0 bases and V 6 bases, and 9 bases lay outside the gene matches. The CDR3 DNA reads as TGCGCCAGCAGTCGAAGGACTAGCGGGAGGTTTGCGAACACCGGGGAGCTGTTTTTT. Amino acid sequence: CASSRRTSGRFANTGELFF.

This clone was seen more than once but under ten times. The sample carries other DNA sequences with the same CDR3. The rearrangement uses TRBV5-1 and TRBJ2-3; no reliable D call. The germline V gene has CDR1 SGHRS and CDR2 YFSETQ. Trimming left V 4 bases short and J 2 bases short, with 5 bases between. The CDR3 totals 12 residues. The DNA for the CDR3 is TGCGCCAGCAGCCTAACCACAGATACGCAGTATTTT. Protein product: CASSLTTDTQYF.

Comment on this clone: The same CDR3 arises from other DNA sequences in this sample as well. J is TRBJ2-3 and V is TRBV5-1; no clear D. In germline, CDR1 is SGHRS, CDR2 YFSETQ. V lost 0 bases and J 5 bases, leaving 10 bases between the germline ends. The CDR3 length is 14 residues. The CDR3 nucleotides read TGCGCCAGCAGCTTGGCCCGAGTTCTAGATACGCAGTATTTT. This translates into CASSLARVLDTQYF. Together with reference TRBV5-1 and TRBJ2-3, the CDR3 gives the full variable domain: KAGVTQTPRYLIKTRGQQVTLSCSPISGHRSVSWYQQTPGQGLQFLFEYFSETQRNKGNFPGRFSGRQFSNSRSEMNVSTLELGDSALYLCASSLARVLDTQYFGPGTRLTVL.

The chain carries TRBV4-1 and TRBJ2-7; 9 nucleotides align to TRBD1. Germline V CDR1 and CDR2: MGHRA, YSYEKL. The V segment lost 2 bases and the J segment 6 bases; nucleotides outside the gene matches: 14. This CDR3 has 17 amino acids. CDR3 sequence: CASSQTGYRGLPVEQYF. The CDR3 DNA reads TGCGCCAGCAGCCAAACAGGGTACAGGGGGCTCCCGGTCGAGCAGTACTTC.

This chain uses TRBV11-3 with TRBJ2-7; 9 bases are a match to TRBD1. The CDR3 runs to 16 residues. The J segment lost 3 bases and the V segment lost 5 bases, leaving 11 bases of the junction unmatched. Germline lookup yields CDR1 SGHNT and CDR2 YENEEA. The chain's CDR3 is CASSPRGGQGGYEQYF. Here the CDR3 DNA reads TGTGCCAGCAGCCCGAGGGGGGGACAGGGCGGCTACGAGCAGTACTTC.

The chain is built from TRBV6-9 and TRBJ1-5; no definite D call. The CDR3 runs to 16 residues. With 7 bases removed from V and 11 bases from J, the gap between germline ends came to 27 bases. The germline V gene encodes CDR1 MNHGY and CDR2 SVAAGI. Written as DNA, the CDR3 is TGTGCCAGCACAACAAGCCGATCCCCTCTGACTCGGGCCCAGCATTTT. Encoded protein: CASTTSRSPLTRAQHF.

V gene TRBV19 combines with J gene TRBJ1-5; no clear D. The CDR3 extends over 14 amino acids. Germline V gene sequence: CDR1 LNHDA, CDR2 SQIVND (reference sequence). V shed 2 bases and J shed 6 bases, with 11 bases lying between them. CDR3 in amino acids: CASSISGSGQPQHF. CDR3 nucleotide sequence: TGTGCCAGTAGTATATCGGGGTCCGGTCAGCCCCAGCATTTT.

The chain combines TRBV19 with TRBJ1-5; D perhaps matches TRBD1 (5 bases). This CDR3 has 17 residues. Germline V CDR1 and CDR2: LNHDA, SQIVND (reference sequence). The V end lost 7 bases, the J end lost 1 base, and 20 bases lay between the germline ends. The CDR3 reads CASIKTPMGVSNQPQHF. The CDR3 DNA reads TGTGCCAGTATAAAGACACCAATGGGGGTGAGCAATCAGCCCCAGCATTTT. The full variable domain, completed using reference TRBV19 and TRBJ1-5, is DGGITQSPKYLFRKEGQNVTLSCEQNLNHDAMYWYRQDPGQGLRLIYYSQIVNDFQKGDIAEGYSVSREKKESFPLTVTSAQKNPTAFYLCASIKTPMGVSNQPQHFGDGTRLSIL.

This clone was counted once. The V and J genes are TRBV11-1 and TRBJ2-7; D gene ambiguous. The CDR3 extends over 16 amino acids. Germline CDR1 SGHAT, CDR2 FQDESV (reference sequence). Trimming stripped 2 bases from V and 2 bases from J, with 16 bases between. CDR3 region: CASSLSPRPGTYEQYF. Here the CDR3 DNA reads TGTGCCAGCAGCTTATCCCCGCGGCCTGGTACCTACGAGCAGTACTTC.

The chain is built from TRBV9 and TRBJ2-1, with 11 bases lining up with TRBD1. This CDR3 region has 14 residues. Germline CDR1 reads SGDLS; CDR2 reads YYNGEE. Trimming took 6 bases from V and 12 from J; bases not matched to a gene: 11. CDR3 nucleotides: TGTGCCAGCACCCGGGACAGGGGGGTAGGATGGCAGTTCTTC. This sequence encodes CASTRDRGVGWQFF.

The rearrangement joins TRBV10-3 to TRBJ1-5; D call uncertain. This CDR3 has 13 amino acids. V was trimmed by 9 bases and J by 1 base, leaving 10 bases between them. Germline V CDR1 and CDR2: ENHRY, SYGVKD. The CDR3 protein is CAICQGSNQPQHF. The CDR3 region has the DNA TGTGCCATATGCCAAGGGAGCAATCAGCCCCAGCATTTT.

V gene TRBV29-1 combines with J gene TRBJ2-7; possible D gene TRBD2, 5 bases. CDR1 and CDR2 from the germline V gene are SQVTM and ANQGSEA. V lost 5 bases and J 0 bases, leaving 14 bases between the germline ends. The CDR3 covers 14 residues. CDR3 sequence: CSVTSLASSYEQYF. The CDR3 region has the DNA TGCAGCGTTACTAGTCTTGCGAGCTCCTACGAGCAGTACTTC.

The chain couples TRBV5-4 to TRBJ2-7; tentative D call: TRBD1 (6 bases). Germline CDR1 and CDR2: SGHNT and YYREEE (reference sequence). The CDR3 has 13 residues. Trimming stripped 5 bases from V and 6 bases from J, with 15 bases between. CDR3 loop: CASSYTGFGEQYF. DNA for the CDR3: TGTGCCAGCAGTTATACAGGGTTTGGCGAGCAGTACTTC.

V gene TRBV11-2 combines with J gene TRBJ2-1; 9 bases map to TRBD2. The germline V gene encodes CDR1 SGHAT and CDR2 FQNNGV. J gave up 7 bases and V 6 bases, and 13 bases lay outside the gene matches. The CDR3 is 16 amino acids. The CDR3 here is CASRPIAGDGKNEQFF. CDR3 DNA: TGTGCCAGCAGACCTATAGCGGGAGATGGGAAGAATGAGCAGTTCTTC.

The chain has TRBV5-1 and TRBJ2-1; 8 bases match TRBD1. Germline values: CDR1 SGHRS, CDR2 YFSETQ. V lost 0 bases to trimming and J lost 3 bases; unmatched junction nucleotides: 8. This CDR3 contains 17 residues. CDR3 sequence reads: CASSLGSLQGVYNEQFF. As DNA, the CDR3 is TGCGCCAGCAGCTTGGGGAGCCTACAGGGGGTCTACAATGAGCAGTTCTTC.

J is TRBJ2-7 and V is TRBV10-1; D might be TRBD2 (6 bases). This CDR3 has 14 residues. The germline V gene has CDR1 WNHNN and CDR2 SYGVQD (reference sequence). V was clipped by 0 bases and J by 5 bases, with 11 bases between them. The DNA for the CDR3 is TGCGCCAGCAGTGAGTCCGGGAGCAACGACGAGCAGTACTTC. Translation: CASSESGSNDEQYF.